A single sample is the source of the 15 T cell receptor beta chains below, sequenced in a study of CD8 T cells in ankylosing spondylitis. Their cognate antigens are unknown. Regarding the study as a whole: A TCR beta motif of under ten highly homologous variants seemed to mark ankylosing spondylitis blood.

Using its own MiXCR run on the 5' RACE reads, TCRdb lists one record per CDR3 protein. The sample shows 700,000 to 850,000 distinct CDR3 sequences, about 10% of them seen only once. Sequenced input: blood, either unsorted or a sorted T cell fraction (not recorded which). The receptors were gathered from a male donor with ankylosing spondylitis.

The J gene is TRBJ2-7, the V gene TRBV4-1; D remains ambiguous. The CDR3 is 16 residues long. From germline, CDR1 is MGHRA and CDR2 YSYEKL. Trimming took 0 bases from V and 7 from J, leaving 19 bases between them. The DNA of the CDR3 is TGCGCCAGCAGCCAAGATAGGAACGGGTTCTTTCAGGAGCAGTACTTC. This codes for CASSQDRNGFFQEQYF.

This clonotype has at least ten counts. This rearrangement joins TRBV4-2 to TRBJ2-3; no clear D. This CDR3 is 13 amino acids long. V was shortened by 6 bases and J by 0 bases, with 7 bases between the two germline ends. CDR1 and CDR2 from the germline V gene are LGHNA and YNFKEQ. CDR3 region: CASRGYSTDTQYF. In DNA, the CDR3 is TGTGCCAGCAGGGGGTATAGCACAGATACGCAGTATTTT.

The CDR3 DNA reads TGCAGTGCTAGAGCCTGGTGGGGCACAGATACGCAGTATTTT. Translated, it gives CSARAWWGTDTQYF. The V gene is TRBV20-1, the J gene TRBJ2-3, with D uncertain. V lost 1 base to trimming and J lost 1 base, with 9 bases between them. The CDR3 sequence is 14 residues long. The germline V gene has CDR1 DFQATT and CDR2 SNEGSKA (reference sequence).

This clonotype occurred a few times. CDR3 in amino acids: CASSARDRGTEAFF. Here the CDR3 DNA reads TGTGCCAGCAGTGCCCGGGACAGGGGCACTGAAGCTTTCTTT. The rearrangement joins TRBV12-3 or TRBV12-4 to TRBJ1-1; 10 nucleotides line up with TRBD1. The ends lost 5 bases at V and 4 bases at J; junction bases unmatched: 4. This CDR3 spans 14 amino acids.

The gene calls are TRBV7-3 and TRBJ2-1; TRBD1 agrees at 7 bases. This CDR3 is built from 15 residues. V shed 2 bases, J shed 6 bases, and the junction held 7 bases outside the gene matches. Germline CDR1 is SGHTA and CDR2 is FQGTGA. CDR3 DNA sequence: TGTGCCAGCAGCTTATGGGACAGTTCGGGCAATGAGCAGTTCTTC. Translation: CASSLWDSSGNEQFF.

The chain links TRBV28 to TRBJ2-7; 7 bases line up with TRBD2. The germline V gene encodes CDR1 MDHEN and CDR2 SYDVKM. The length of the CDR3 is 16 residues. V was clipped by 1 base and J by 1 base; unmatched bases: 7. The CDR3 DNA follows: TGTGCCAGCAGTTTATCGGCGGGGGTCGCATCCTACGAGCAGTACTTC. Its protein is CASSLSAGVASYEQYF.

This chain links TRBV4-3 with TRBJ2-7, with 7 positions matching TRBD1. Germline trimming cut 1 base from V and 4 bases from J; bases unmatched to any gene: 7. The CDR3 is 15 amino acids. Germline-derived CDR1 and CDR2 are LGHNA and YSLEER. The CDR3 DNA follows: TGCGCCAGCAGCCAAGCCCGACAGGGTTTGTACGAGCAGTACTTC. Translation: CASSQARQGLYEQYF.

DNA of the CDR3: TGCAGTGCTAGTCTCCAGGGGAGAGATACGCAGTATTTT. It yields the protein CSASLQGRDTQYF. This rearrangement joins TRBV20-1 to TRBJ2-3; TRBD1 might be the D (6 bases). V lost 3 bases, J lost 5 bases, and 12 bases lay in between. The CDR3 spans 13 residues. Germline CDR1 DFQATT, CDR2 SNEGSKA (reference sequence).

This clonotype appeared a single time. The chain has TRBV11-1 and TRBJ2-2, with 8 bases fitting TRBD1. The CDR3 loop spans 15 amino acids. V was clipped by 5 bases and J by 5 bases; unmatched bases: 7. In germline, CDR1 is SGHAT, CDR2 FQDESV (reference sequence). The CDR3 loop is CASSQGTGRTGELFF. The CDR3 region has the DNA TGTGCCAGCAGCCAAGGGACAGGTCGGACCGGGGAGCTGTTTTTT.

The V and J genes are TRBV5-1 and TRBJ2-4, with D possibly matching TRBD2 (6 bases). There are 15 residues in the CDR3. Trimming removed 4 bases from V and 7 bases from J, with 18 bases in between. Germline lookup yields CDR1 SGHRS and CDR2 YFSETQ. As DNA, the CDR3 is TGCGCCAGCAGCAACCCACGGGGGTCTATGAACATTCAGTACTTC. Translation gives CASSNPRGSMNIQYF.

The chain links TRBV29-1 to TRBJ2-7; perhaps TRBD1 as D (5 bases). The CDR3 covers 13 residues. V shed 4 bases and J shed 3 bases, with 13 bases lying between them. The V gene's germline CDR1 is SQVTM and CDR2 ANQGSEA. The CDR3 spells CSVVRQFDYEQYF. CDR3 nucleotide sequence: TGCAGCGTTGTAAGACAGTTCGACTACGAGCAGTACTTC.

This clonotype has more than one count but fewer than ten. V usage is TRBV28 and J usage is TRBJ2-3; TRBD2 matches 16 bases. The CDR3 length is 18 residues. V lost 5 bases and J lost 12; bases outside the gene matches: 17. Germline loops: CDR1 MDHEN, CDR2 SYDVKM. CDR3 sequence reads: CASSPTLYSGTSGRAQYF. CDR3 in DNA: TGTGCCAGCAGTCCAACCCTCTACTCGGGGACTAGCGGGAGGGCTCAGTATTTT.

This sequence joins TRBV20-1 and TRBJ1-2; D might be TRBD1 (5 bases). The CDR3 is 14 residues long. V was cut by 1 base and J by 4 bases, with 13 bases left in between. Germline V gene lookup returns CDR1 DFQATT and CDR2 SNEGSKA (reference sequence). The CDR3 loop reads CSARGWGGGYGYTF. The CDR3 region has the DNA TGCAGTGCTAGAGGATGGGGCGGGGGCTATGGCTACACCTTC.

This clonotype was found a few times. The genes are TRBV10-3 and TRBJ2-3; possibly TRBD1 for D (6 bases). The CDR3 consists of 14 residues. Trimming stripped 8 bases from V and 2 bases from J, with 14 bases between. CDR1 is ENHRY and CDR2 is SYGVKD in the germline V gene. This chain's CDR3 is CAIGSGAITDTQYF. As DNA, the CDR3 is TGTGCCATCGGTTCAGGGGCGATCACAGATACGCAGTATTTT.

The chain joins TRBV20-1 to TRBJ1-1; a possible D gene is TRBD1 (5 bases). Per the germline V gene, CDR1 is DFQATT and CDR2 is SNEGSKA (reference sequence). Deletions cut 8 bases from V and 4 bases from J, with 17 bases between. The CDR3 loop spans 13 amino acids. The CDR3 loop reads CSLRKGQGTEAFF. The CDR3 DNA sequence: TGCAGTCTCCGGAAGGGGCAGGGCACTGAAGCTTTCTTT.